The 4 T cell receptor beta chains in this list originate from one sample, sequenced in a study of blood T cell repertoires in COVID-19. The repertoire was sequenced with immunoSEQ multiplex PCR; TCRdb's copy has only in-frame clones and lacks some. Counted here are about 210,000 clones, more than 70% occurring once; the ten biggest clones make up 13%. What was sequenced was peripheral blood. Source of these receptors: a human donor in a cohort sampled during active COVID-19.

This clone has ten or more counts. J is TRBJ1-5 and V is TRBV28; D gene ambiguous. This CDR3 comprises 15 residues. CDR1 MDHEN and CDR2 SYDVKM come from the germline V gene. V was shortened by 3 bases and J by 2 bases, with 11 bases between the two germline ends. CDR3 nucleotide sequence: TGTGCCAGCAGTTTCAGTTTGTTCGGCAATCAGCCCCAGCATTTT. Amino acid sequence: CASSFSLFGNQPQHF.

The J gene is TRBJ1-1, the V gene TRBV19, with TRBD1 matching over 7 bases. This CDR3 has 16 residues. Germline V gives CDR1 LNHDA, CDR2 SQIVND (reference sequence). J gave up 3 bases and V 7 bases, and 14 bases lay outside the gene matches. The CDR3 reads CASTQSGAQGDTEAFF. DNA for the CDR3: TGTGCCAGTACCCAGTCAGGGGCCCAGGGGGACACTGAAGCTTTCTTT.

This chain uses TRBV7-2 with TRBJ2-5, with a possible D match to TRBD1 (5 bases). The CDR3 covers 15 residues. CDR1 and CDR2 from the germline V gene are SGHTA and FQGNSA. Trimming removed 0 bases from V and 1 base from J, with 9 bases in between. CDR3 bases: TGTGCCAGCAGCTTAGCGTCGACAGTCCAAGAGACCCAGTACTTC. The encoded protein is CASSLASTVQETQYF.

The chain employs TRBV2 and TRBJ2-2; 7 bases are a match to TRBD2. The CDR3 has 14 residues. V dropped 5 bases and J dropped 5; count of bases not matched to a gene: 5. The germline V gene has CDR1 SNHLY and CDR2 FYNNEI. The CDR3 region is CASSWASGTGELFF. As DNA, the CDR3 is TGTGCCAGCAGTTGGGCTAGCGGAACCGGGGAGCTGTTTTTT.